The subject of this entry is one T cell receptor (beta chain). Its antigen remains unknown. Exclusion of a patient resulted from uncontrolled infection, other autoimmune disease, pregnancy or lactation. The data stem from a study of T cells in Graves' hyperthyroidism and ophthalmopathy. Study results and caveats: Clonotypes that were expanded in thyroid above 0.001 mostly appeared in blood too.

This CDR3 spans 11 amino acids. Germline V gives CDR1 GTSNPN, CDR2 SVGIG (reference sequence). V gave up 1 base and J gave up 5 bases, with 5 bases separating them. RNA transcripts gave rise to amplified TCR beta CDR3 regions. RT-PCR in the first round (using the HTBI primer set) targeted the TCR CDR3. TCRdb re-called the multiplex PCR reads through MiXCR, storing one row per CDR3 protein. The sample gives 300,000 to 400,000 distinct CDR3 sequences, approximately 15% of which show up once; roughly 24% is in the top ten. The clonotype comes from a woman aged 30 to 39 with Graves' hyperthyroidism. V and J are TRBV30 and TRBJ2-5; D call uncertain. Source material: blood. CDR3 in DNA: TGTGCCTGGAGTGGTGTGGAGACCCAGTACTTC. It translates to CAWSGVETQYF.